One and the same sample provided the 18 T cell receptor beta chains below, sequenced in a study of blood T cells in healthy people across ages. Then a second PCR, running roughly 6 to 12 cycles, was carried out with a sample-barcoded 5' primer and a J-beta primer mix. MiXCR, run by TCRdb on the 5' RACE reads, gives a single entry per CDR3 protein. This sample has around 1,500,000 distinct CDR3 sequences; roughly 40% occur once, and the top ten carry roughly 7.9%. Material: blood. All receptors come from a woman under 30 in good health.

The rearrangement uses TRBV5-1 and TRBJ2-1; D call uncertain. Germline V gene sequence: CDR1 SGHRS, CDR2 YFSETQ. Trimming pared 4 bases from V and 5 bases from J, leaving 10 bases between. CDR3 length: 13 residues. CDR3 in amino acids: CASSASVDNEQFF. The CDR3 DNA is TGCGCCAGCAGCGCGTCAGTTGACAATGAGCAGTTCTTC.

This clonotype was seen a few times. J is TRBJ2-1 and V is TRBV29-1; the match to TRBD2 covers 13 bases. The CDR3 extends over 12 amino acids. CDR1 is SQVTM and CDR2 is ANQGSEA in the germline V gene. V dropped 7 bases and J dropped 8; count of bases not matched to a gene: 2. This CDR3 reads CSGTSGSHEQFF. The CDR3 nucleotides are TGCAGCGGGACTAGCGGGAGCCATGAGCAGTTCTTC.

The sample holds a few counts of this clonotype. The chain carries TRBV14 and TRBJ2-1; D call uncertain. With the DNA end fitting TRBJ2-7 better, the J assignment may be wrong. The V gene's germline CDR1 is SGHDN and CDR2 FVKESK. The CDR3 is made up of 15 amino acids. The DNA for the CDR3 is TGTGCCAGCAGCCAAATCGGGCAGGCGAGCTACGAGCAGTACTTC. Translating gives CASSQIGQASYEQYF.

This chain uses TRBV2 with TRBJ2-3; D possibly corresponds to TRBD2 (7 bases). V lost 11 bases, J lost 6 bases, and 27 bases lay in between. Germline V lookup: CDR1 SNHLY, CDR2 FYNNEI. The CDR3 length is 16 residues. The DNA of the CDR3 is TGTGCCCAGGGCGGTTTAGCGGGCCGGAGGGGGGATACGCAGTATTTT. It specifies CAQGGLAGRRGDTQYF.

V usage is TRBV7-8 and J usage is TRBJ1-5, with 7 bases identical to TRBD1. Germline V gene data show CDR1 as SGHVS and CDR2 as FQNEAQ. V gave up 2 bases and J gave up 0 bases; unmatched junction bases: 10. The CDR3 runs 18 residues. CDR3 residues: CASSLSAGGGNSNQPQHF. CDR3 DNA: TGTGCCAGCAGCTTATCGGCAGGGGGAGGGAATAGCAATCAGCCCCAGCATTTT.

This chain connects TRBV29-1 to TRBJ1-1, with D possibly being TRBD1 (5 bases). The V end lost 5 bases, the J end lost 1 base, and 14 bases lay between the germline ends. CDR3 length: 14 amino acids. In germline, CDR1 is SQVTM, CDR2 ANQGSEA. CDR3 region: CSVPRGSQNTEAFF. The CDR3 DNA sequence: TGCAGCGTTCCCCGGGGCAGCCAGAACACTGAAGCTTTCTTT.

This clonotype has just one count. The CDR3 DNA sequence: TGTGCCAGCAGTTCCATACGCTGGGACTCCTTGGGCAATGAGCAGTTCTTC. The encoded protein is CASSSIRWDSLGNEQFF. The chain links TRBV6-5 to TRBJ2-1; a weak D match, TRBD2 (6 bases). This CDR3 is 17 amino acids long. Germline CDR1 MNHEY, CDR2 SVGAGI. V was trimmed by 4 bases and J by 6 bases, leaving 22 bases between them.

This chain joins TRBV29-1 and TRBJ2-5; 7 nucleotides agree with TRBD1. The assigned J gene may be wrong: the sequence end matches TRBJ2-1 better. From germline, CDR1 is SQVTM and CDR2 ANQGSEA. CDR3 length equals 13 residues. The CDR3 region has the DNA TGCAGCGTTGTGGGACAGCGGCAAGAGACCCAGTTCTTC. Translating gives CSVVGQRQETQFF.

This clonotype came up a few times. V gene TRBV6-5 combines with J gene TRBJ1-6; D is unclear. Trimming stripped 2 bases from V and 0 bases from J, with 11 bases between. Per the germline V gene, CDR1 is MNHEY and CDR2 is SVGAGI. The CDR3 consists of 17 residues. CDR3 region: CASSYKALNSYNSPLHF. CDR3 nucleotide sequence: TGTGCCAGCAGTTACAAGGCTCTCAACTCCTATAATTCACCCCTCCACTTT.

The chain couples TRBV13 to TRBJ1-1; 10 bases map to TRBD1. Germline assignment: CDR1 PRHDT and CDR2 FYEKMQ (reference sequence). This CDR3 region has 14 residues. Trimming at V came to 5 bases and at J to 8 bases, leaving 8 bases not matched to a gene. Written as DNA, the CDR3 is TGTGCCAGCAGCACCCGACAGGGGGCTTTCGAAGCTTTCTTT. Its translation: CASSTRQGAFEAFF. Filled out from reference TRBV13 and TRBJ1-1, the complete variable domain reads AAGVIQSPRHLIKEKRETATLKCYPIPRHDTVYWYQQGPGQDPQFLISFYEKMQSDKGSIPDRFSAQQFSDYHSELNMSSLELGDSALYFCASSTRQGAFEAFFGQGTRLTVV.

The chain links TRBV4-1 to TRBJ1-5; D gene unclear. Germline V gives CDR1 MGHRA, CDR2 YSYEKL. CDR3 size: 13 residues. V was trimmed by 0 bases and J by 7 bases, leaving 7 bases between them. The CDR3 sequence is CASSQDRKQPQHF. CDR3 coding DNA: TGCGCCAGCAGCCAAGATCGAAAGCAGCCCCAGCATTTT.

The chain joins TRBV6-6 to TRBJ1-5; D not certain. Germline CDR1 reads MNHNY; CDR2 reads SVGAGI (reference sequence). Trimming removed 5 bases from V and 3 bases from J, with 8 bases in between. The CDR3 sequence is 13 residues long. CDR3 sequence reads: CASSIGVNQPQHF. In DNA form, the CDR3 reads TGTGCCAGCAGTATCGGGGTCAATCAGCCCCAGCATTTT.

This clonotype appeared a few times. The chain employs TRBV27 and TRBJ2-7, with TRBD1 as a possible D gene (5 bases). CDR3 size: 15 residues. Trimming took off 5 bases at V and 3 bases at J, with 17 bases between the two ends. Germline V gene sequence: CDR1 MNHEY, CDR2 SMNVEV (reference sequence). The DNA for the CDR3 is TGTGCCAGCAGTGTAAGGGGCGGAGAGTTCTACGAGCAGTACTTC. Translation: CASSVRGGEFYEQYF.

This chain uses TRBV20-1 with TRBJ2-3; D uncertain. This CDR3 region has 15 residues. V was shortened by 0 bases and J by 2 bases, with 12 bases between the two germline ends. The V gene's germline CDR1 is DFQATT and CDR2 SNEGSKA (reference sequence). CDR3 region: CSARDPGSDTDTQYF. DNA for the CDR3: TGCAGTGCTAGAGATCCCGGCAGCGACACAGATACGCAGTATTTT.

The gene calls are TRBV12-3 or TRBV12-4 and TRBJ1-1; perhaps TRBD1 as D (5 bases). Trimming stripped 5 bases from V and 1 base from J, with 14 bases between. There are 15 residues in the CDR3. In nucleotides, the CDR3 is TGTGCCAGCAGTCCCCCAGGGTACGGGAACACTGAAGCTTTCTTT. Translated, it gives CASSPPGYGNTEAFF.

V gene TRBV6-1 combines with J gene TRBJ2-7; either TRBD1 or TRBD2 may fit D (6 bases each). V was clipped by 6 bases and J by 2 bases, with 17 bases between them. Germline V CDR1 and CDR2: MNHNS, SASEGT. The CDR3 loop spans 15 amino acids. The CDR3 spells CASSKGGTGTYEQYF. CDR3 DNA: TGTGCCAGCAGCAAAGGGGGGACGGGTACCTACGAGCAGTACTTC.

This clonotype was recorded at least ten times. The chain carries TRBV6-5 and TRBJ2-3; D might be TRBD1 (6 bases). Germline loops: CDR1 MNHEY, CDR2 SVGAGI. The V end was cut by 6 bases, the J end by 1 base, with 11 bases between. The CDR3 totals 14 residues. CDR3 region: CASSSRQGTDTQYF. CDR3 coding DNA: TGTGCCAGCAGCTCTAGACAGGGCACAGATACGCAGTATTTT.

This sequence joins TRBV25-1 and TRBJ1-5; possibly TRBD1 for D (5 bases). The CDR3 contains 16 residues. Trimming stripped 1 base from V and 5 bases from J, with 15 bases between. Germline V gene data show CDR1 as MGHDK and CDR2 as SYGVNS. CDR3 nucleotides: TGTGCCAGCAGTGAATCTGGACACAAGGTCGATCAGCCCCAGCATTTT. It is translated as CASSESGHKVDQPQHF.